This T cell receptor beta chain was recorded in a study of cytomegalovirus exposure and HLA in healthy donors. The V and J ends lost 3 bases and 1 base, in that order; junction bases with no gene match: 0. CDR1 is SGHDT, CDR2 YYEEEE, per germline. The CDR3 has 13 amino acids. With 60 Vbeta and 13 Jbeta primers, the PCR was carried out. Profiled with immunoSEQ multiplex PCR; TCRdb holds only in-frame clones, not every one. The table lists under 200,000 clones, about 72% of them singletons. This clone was counted a single time. The receptor was derived from a man in his 60s in good health and CMV-seronegative. This rearrangement joins TRBV5-6 to TRBJ2-5; TRBD1 matches 7 bases. Sequencing was carried out using PBMCs. The CDR3 nucleotides read TGTGCCAGCAGCTGGGACAGCCAAGAGACCCAGTACTTC. It yields the protein CASSWDSQETQYF.